This passage covers 27 T cell receptor beta chains from one sample sequenced in a study of cytomegalovirus exposure and HLA in healthy donors. The PCR made use of 60 Vbeta and 13 Jbeta primers. The table came from immunoSEQ multiplex PCR; TCRdb's copy has only in-frame clones and leaves some out. The top ten clones hold 7.8% of a sample with under 200,000 clones, roughly 13% of them seen once. Sequencing was performed on PBMCs. The source is a man in his fifties or sixties in good health and CMV-seropositive.

V and J are TRBV19 and TRBJ2-5; no clear D. The CDR3 is 12 residues long. Germline CDR1 is LNHDA and CDR2 is SQIVND (reference sequence). Between the trimmed V and J ends, which lost 6 bases and 4 bases, there was a span of 9 bases. The CDR3 is CASSLVGETQYF. DNA for the CDR3: TGTGCCAGTAGCCTAGTTGGAGAGACCCAGTACTTC.

The genes are TRBV27 and TRBJ1-5; D ambiguous. Trimming took off 0 bases at V and 7 bases at J, with 7 bases between the two ends. The CDR3 contains 13 residues. From germline, CDR1 is MNHEY and CDR2 SMNVEV (reference sequence). The CDR3 DNA is TGTGCCAGCAGTTTATCGAGGGCCCAGCCCCAGCATTTT. Translation: CASSLSRAQPQHF.

This chain links TRBV5-1 with TRBJ2-7; 8 nucleotides line up with TRBD2. CDR1 SGHRS and CDR2 YFSETQ come from the germline V gene. The CDR3 is 13 residues long. Germline trimming cut 4 bases from V and 3 bases from J; bases unmatched to any gene: 3. CDR3 loop: CASSPAGGYEQYF. In DNA, the CDR3 is TGCGCCAGCAGCCCGGCGGGAGGCTACGAGCAGTACTTC.

This clone was counted between two and nine times. J is TRBJ2-2 and V is TRBV30, with 9 bases identical to TRBD1. The germline CDR1 and CDR2 sequences are GTSNPN and SVGIG (reference sequence). The CDR3 totals 16 residues. V trimming: 7 bases; J trimming: 4 bases; junction bases outside the gene matches: 13. Here the CDR3 DNA reads TGTGCCTCCAGATATTACGGGACAGGGCTCACCGGGGAGCTGTTTTTT. Translating it yields CASRYYGTGLTGELFF.

This chain joins TRBV28 and TRBJ1-5, with TRBD1 identical over 10 bases. Germline values: CDR1 MDHEN, CDR2 SYDVKM. J lost 7 bases, V lost 6 bases, and 6 bases had no gene match. The CDR3 is 14 residues long. The CDR3 DNA reads TGTGCCAGCAGCTTGGACAGGGGGGAACAGCCCCAGCATTTT. Translated, it gives CASSLDRGEQPQHF.

This clone occurred a few times. This CDR3 reads CSVSRSGSSEKLFF. CDR3 DNA: TGCAGCGTGTCCCGGAGTGGTTCTAGTGAAAAACTGTTTTTT. The chain is built from TRBV29-1 and TRBJ1-4; D not certain. The germline gives CDR1 SQVTM, CDR2 ANQGSEA. This CDR3 region has 14 residues. V lost 6 bases and J lost 7, with 18 bases in between.

V and J are TRBV5-1 and TRBJ2-7; 13 bases fit TRBD2. This CDR3 contains 19 residues. Germline V lookup: CDR1 SGHRS, CDR2 YFSETQ. Trimming cost V 0 bases and J 4 bases; bases outside gene matches: 13. This chain's CDR3 is CASSLDTSGGAVGYYEQYF. The CDR3 DNA reads as TGCGCCAGCAGCTTGGATACTAGCGGGGGGGCTGTGGGTTATTACGAGCAGTACTTC.

This clone was counted only a few times. The chain carries TRBV28 and TRBJ1-4; 7 bases align to TRBD1. The CDR3 spans 13 residues. V lost 7 bases, J lost 11 bases, and 10 bases stayed unmatched. CDR1 and CDR2 from the germline V gene are MDHEN and SYDVKM. The CDR3 coding sequence is TGTGCCAGCACTCACAAAACCAGGGGGAAACTGTTTTTT. Translation gives CASTHKTRGKLFF.

This clone was seen only a few times. The J gene is TRBJ2-3, the V gene TRBV19; the match to TRBD2 covers 10 bases. The CDR3 consists of 17 residues. Germline V gene sequence: CDR1 LNHDA, CDR2 SQIVND (reference sequence). V lost 3 bases, J lost 1 base, and 7 bases stayed unmatched. The CDR3 protein is CASSMPTSGYGTDTQYF. The CDR3 DNA reads as TGTGCCAGTAGTATGCCGACTAGCGGGTACGGCACAGATACGCAGTATTTT. Filled out from reference TRBV19 and TRBJ2-3, the complete variable domain reads DGGITQSPKYLFRKEGQNVTLSCEQNLNHDAMYWYRQDPGQGLRLIYYSQIVNDFQKGDIAEGYSVSREKKESFPLTVTSAQKNPTAFYLCASSMPTSGYGTDTQYFGPGTRLTVL.

The sample holds a few counts of this clone. The genes are TRBV11-1 and TRBJ1-2; D remains ambiguous. The germline V and J ends were trimmed by 5 bases and 6 bases, with 16 bases remaining between them. This CDR3 spans 14 amino acids. Germline V gene sequence: CDR1 SGHAT, CDR2 FQDESV (reference sequence). The CDR3 loop reads CASSRSGRMDGYTF. The CDR3 bases are TGTGCCAGCAGCCGGAGCGGCAGGATGGATGGCTACACCTTC. Variable domain in full (rest from reference TRBV11-1 and TRBJ1-2): EAEVAQSPRYKITEKSQAVAFWCDPISGHATLYWYRQILGQGPELLVQFQDESVVDDSQLPKDRFSAERLKGVDSTLKIQPAELGDSAMYLCASSRSGRMDGYTFGSGTRLTVV.

This clone has more than one count but fewer than ten. This sequence joins TRBV5-4 and TRBJ1-5; TRBD1 agrees at 7 bases. Germline V gene sequence: CDR1 SGHNT, CDR2 YYREEE (reference sequence). CDR3 size: 15 residues. With 2 bases clipped from V and 8 bases from J, the junction kept 10 bases outside the gene matches. The chain's CDR3 is CASSFLDRPGEPQHF. The CDR3 nucleotides read TGTGCCAGCAGCTTCCTGGACAGGCCGGGAGAGCCCCAGCATTTT.

The rearrangement uses TRBV7-8 and TRBJ2-7, with 10 bases that match TRBD1. Germline CDR1 and CDR2: SGHVS and FQNEAQ. With 0 bases clipped from V and 3 bases from J, the junction kept 5 bases outside the gene matches. This CDR3 spans 16 amino acids. For the CDR3, the DNA is TGTGCCAGCAGCTTAGCCGGGACAGGGGCGTACTACGAGCAGTACGTC. Translation gives CASSLAGTGAYYEQYV.

This clone was picked up a small number of times. The J gene is TRBJ2-1, the V gene TRBV2; 13 nucleotides match TRBD2. Germline CDR1 is SNHLY and CDR2 is FYNNEI. V was pared by 5 bases and J by 4 bases, with 5 bases of the junction left unmatched. This CDR3 comprises 16 residues. CDR3 sequence reads: CASSRTSGGTYNEQFF. The CDR3 DNA sequence: TGTGCCAGCAGTAGGACTAGCGGGGGCACATACAATGAGCAGTTCTTC.

This clone showed up just a few times. CDR3 DNA sequence: TGTGCCAGCAGTTACTCCGCCAGGGTAGACTACAATGAGCAGTTCTTC. Its protein is CASSYSARVDYNEQFF. J is TRBJ2-1 and V is TRBV6-5, with D maybe TRBD1 (5 bases). Trimming stripped 0 bases from V and 3 bases from J, with 12 bases between. This CDR3 region has 16 residues. Looked up from germline, CDR1 is MNHEY and CDR2 is SVGAGI.

The sample holds many counts of this clone. V is TRBV5-4 and J is TRBJ2-5; TRBD2 is a possible D gene (5 bases). The CDR3 runs to 14 residues. CDR1 SGHNT and CDR2 YYREEE come from the germline V gene (reference sequence). Deletions cut 6 bases from V and 2 bases from J, with 14 bases between. The CDR3 sequence is CASNKGGQQETQYF. Written as DNA, the CDR3 is TGTGCCAGCAACAAAGGAGGCCAACAAGAGACCCAGTACTTC.

The CDR3 DNA reads TGTGCCAGCAGTTTATTGGGCAGCGGGGGGGCCTACGAGCAGTACTTC. Its translation is CASSLLGSGGAYEQYF. The J gene is TRBJ2-7, the V gene TRBV27; 10 bases match TRBD2. With V trimmed by 1 base and J by 2 bases, 5 bases remained unmatched. Looked up from germline, CDR1 is MNHEY and CDR2 is SMNVEV (reference sequence). The CDR3 extends over 16 amino acids.

The V gene is TRBV28, the J gene TRBJ1-2, with D uncertain. V was cut by 3 bases and J by 3 bases, with 8 bases left in between. The CDR3 is 13 residues long. From germline, CDR1 is MDHEN and CDR2 SYDVKM. In DNA, the CDR3 is TGTGCCAGCAGTTTGGAGGTGGACTATGGCTACACCTTC. Translating gives CASSLEVDYGYTF.

This clone has more than one count but fewer than ten. The same CDR3 also results from other DNA sequences found in this sample. This sequence joins TRBV5-1 and TRBJ2-3; 9 bases match TRBD2. Trimming at V came to 1 base and at J to 3 bases, leaving 6 bases not matched to a gene. The CDR3 covers 16 residues. Germline assignment: CDR1 SGHRS and CDR2 YFSETQ. The CDR3 spells CASSLKAGGSTDTQYF. The CDR3 DNA is TGCGCCAGCAGCTTGAAAGCGGGGGGTAGTACAGATACGCAGTATTTT.

The table lists this clone with a few counts. The chain uses TRBV15 and TRBJ1-5, with TRBD1 matching 9 bases. Germline CDR1 LNHNV, CDR2 YYDKDF (reference sequence). V lost 5 bases and J lost 2; bases outside the gene matches: 7. This CDR3 is 16 amino acids long. The CDR3 coding sequence is TGTGCCACCAGCCAAAATTGGGACAGGGGCAATCAGCCCCAGCATTTT. Its protein product is CATSQNWDRGNQPQHF. Filled out from reference TRBV15 and TRBJ1-5, the complete variable domain reads DAMVIQNPRYQVTQFGKPVTLSCSQTLNHNVMYWYQQKSSQAPKLLFHYYDKDFNNEADTPDNFQSRRPNTSFCFLDIRSPGLGDTAMYLCATSQNWDRGNQPQHFGDGTRLSIL.

The chain employs TRBV6-1 and TRBJ2-5; 7 nucleotides agree with TRBD1. Per germline, CDR1 MNHNS and CDR2 SASEGT. CDR3 size: 13 residues. The J segment lost 3 bases and the V segment lost 6 bases, leaving 4 bases of the junction unmatched. CDR3 loop: CASRGTAKETQYF. As DNA, the CDR3 is TGTGCCAGCAGGGGGACAGCTAAAGAGACCCAGTACTTC.

The V gene is TRBV19, the J gene TRBJ2-3; 12 positions agree with TRBD2. The J segment lost 6 bases and the V segment lost 4 bases, leaving 8 bases of the junction unmatched. Germline CDR1 LNHDA, CDR2 SQIVND (reference sequence). The CDR3 covers 16 residues. The CDR3 reads CASSTRLAGARDTQYF. CDR3 DNA: TGTGCCAGTAGTACTCGACTAGCGGGGGCCAGGGATACGCAGTATTTT.

The J gene is TRBJ2-1, the V gene TRBV6-6; D perhaps matches TRBD2 (5 bases). There are 12 residues in the CDR3. Germline loops: CDR1 MNHNY, CDR2 SVGAGI (reference sequence). Trimming shortened V by 6 bases and J by 6 bases, and 9 bases separated the two germline ends. The CDR3: CASRAGGNEQFF. CDR3 nucleotides: TGTGCCAGCAGAGCAGGAGGCAATGAGCAGTTCTTC.

The chain uses TRBV6-1 and TRBJ2-3, with TRBD1 matching over 8 bases. Germline CDR1 is MNHNS and CDR2 is SASEGT. CDR3 size: 13 residues. With V trimmed by 2 bases and J by 13 bases, 8 bases remained unmatched. The CDR3 DNA follows: TGTGCCAGCAGTGAAAAAGGACAGGGACCCAAGTATTTT. Its protein is CASSEKGQGPKYF.

This clone was counted only a few times. The CDR3 DNA sequence: TGTGCCAGCAGTCCATTAGGGGTGGATACGCAGTATTTT. Residues: CASSPLGVDTQYF. This chain uses TRBV6-5 with TRBJ2-3; D possibly corresponds to TRBD1 (5 bases). V lost 5 bases and J lost 6, with 12 bases in between. Germline lookup yields CDR1 MNHEY and CDR2 SVGAGI. This CDR3 is built from 13 residues.

This clone appeared a few times. This chain joins TRBV27 and TRBJ1-1; 7 bases are a match to TRBD1. Unmatched junction bases numbered 3, after V lost 8 bases and J lost 0 bases. CDR1 is MNHEY, CDR2 SMNVEV, per germline (reference sequence). There are 13 residues in the CDR3. Here the CDR3 DNA reads TGTGCCAGCCGGGACAGAATGAACACTGAAGCTTTCTTT. It encodes CASRDRMNTEAFF.

The J gene is TRBJ1-1, the V gene TRBV5-6; D perhaps matches TRBD1 (5 bases). Trimming removed 4 bases from V and 0 bases from J, with 10 bases in between. This CDR3 has 14 residues. Germline CDR1 and CDR2: SGHDT and YYEEEE. The CDR3 DNA reads as TGTGCCAGCAGCATTGACAGCATGAACACTGAAGCTTTCTTT. Protein: CASSIDSMNTEAFF.

The rearrangement joins TRBV9 to TRBJ1-6, with TRBD1 matching over 9 bases. This CDR3 is 18 amino acids long. Germline V gene data show CDR1 as SGDLS and CDR2 as YYNGEE. Trimming at V came to 3 bases and at J to 0 bases, leaving 7 bases not matched to a gene. The CDR3 spells CASSATGGQSSYNSPLHF. CDR3 DNA: TGTGCCAGCAGCGCCACAGGGGGCCAAAGCTCCTATAATTCACCCCTCCACTTT.